The 4 T cell receptor beta chains presented below share a single source sample, sequenced in a study of regulatory T cells in long-lasting Graves disease listed by TCRdb under 2021. The library was generated by multiplex PCR. TCRdb lists the instrument as Illumina HiSeq 4000. CDR3 regions were amplified by Arm-PCR with iRepertoire HTBI primers to construct TCR beta libraries. TCRdb reprocessing: public reads trimmed at Q25 with fastp, clones called with MiXCR, in-frame beta chains kept. For every CDR3 protein sequence, its rows merge into one entry that carries the most common genes and DNA. The sample yields hundreds of thousands of distinct CDR3 sequences; 15% to 17% were counted once. Around a fifth of the sample rests with the top ten. Read against the paper, the sample's time point label means: newly diagnosed GD, antithyroid drugs for less than 3 months. For both TCR sequencing and RNA sequencing, RNA was extracted from PBMCs in TRIzol.

The sequencing used peripheral blood mononuclear cells (PBMCs), collected at new diagnosis, from a patient treated with antithyroid drugs. These receptors all stem from a female donor with Graves disease.

About this clonotype itself: This is likely a read error, given that the CDR3 carries no conserved phenylalanine or tryptophan at its end. The chain joins TRBV29-1 to TRBJ1-3; maybe TRBD1 (5 bases). The CDR3 has 11 amino acids. Trimming stripped 6 bases from V and 7 bases from J, with 10 bases between. CDR1 is SQVTM, CDR2 ANQGSEA, per germline. In nucleotides, the CDR3 is TGCAGCGTGGACGAGGGGAACACCATATATCTT. Residues: CSVDEGNTIYL.

This clonotype has at least ten counts. The chain recombines TRBV12-3 or TRBV12-4 with TRBJ2-3; weak D call: TRBD2 (5 bases). Trimming removed 8 bases from V and 2 bases from J, with 11 bases in between. The CDR3 has 13 amino acids. The CDR3 here is CASCAGSTDTQYF. In DNA, the CDR3 is TGTGCCAGCTGCGCGGGTTCCACAGATACGCAGTATTTT.

This clonotype was seen repeatedly, ten times or more. The genes are TRBV11-2 and TRBJ2-1; TRBD1 agrees at 10 bases. The CDR3 is made up of 16 amino acids. V was clipped by 4 bases and J by 2 bases; unmatched bases: 5. Germline assignment: CDR1 SGHAT and CDR2 FQNNGV. The CDR3 bases are TGTGCCAGCAGCTCCTGGACAGGGGGGACCTACAATGAGCAGTTCTTC. Its protein product is CASSSWTGGTYNEQFF. The full variable domain, with the rest looked up from reference TRBV11-2 and TRBJ2-1, is EAGVAQSPRYKIIEKRQSVAFWCNPISGHATLYWYQQILGQGPKLLIQFQNNGVVDDSQLPKDRFSAERLKGVDSTLKIQPAKLEDSAVYLCASSSWTGGTYNEQFFGPGTRLTVL.

This clonotype has a handful of counts. V gene TRBV20-1 combines with J gene TRBJ2-1, with TRBD2 matching 10 bases. The CDR3 spans 15 residues. Germline loops: CDR1 DFQATT, CDR2 SNEGSKA (reference sequence). The V segment lost 0 bases and the J segment 8 bases; nucleotides outside the gene matches: 7. DNA of the CDR3: TGCAGTGCTAGAGATCCAGCGGGGGGGCTCGATGAGCAGTTCTTC. Protein product: CSARDPAGGLDEQFF.